One and the same sample provided the 7 T cell receptor beta chains below, sequenced in a study of radiation and T cells in renal cell carcinoma. Only in-frame clones appear in the TCRdb table, and some are missing; sequencing was by immunoSEQ multiplex PCR. This sample has around 94,000 clones, with 86% found just once. Documented time point: baseline pretreatment blood. Treatment noted: 15 Gy SBRT to primary tumor, nephrectomy 4 weeks later. Sequencing used blood, obtained from a patient whose treatment included radiotherapy and nephrectomy. These receptors were taken from a man in his fifties with renal cell carcinoma.

The chain employs TRBV29-1 and TRBJ2-2; 7 positions match TRBD1. Germline lookup yields CDR1 SQVTM and CDR2 ANQGSEA. Trimming removed 5 bases from V and 6 bases from J; junction bases left unmatched: 9. CDR3 length: 14 amino acids. DNA of the CDR3: TGCAGCGTTCTGACGGACAGGCTTGCCGGGGAGCTGTTTTTT. Residues: CSVLTDRLAGELFF.

This clone was detected a few times. The chain combines TRBV11-1 with TRBJ2-3; a possible D gene is TRBD1 (5 bases). V was pared by 3 bases and J by 8 bases, with 18 bases between. The CDR3 consists of 15 residues. Germline CDR1 SGHAT, CDR2 FQDESV (reference sequence). Here the CDR3 reads CASSLHGTGAGTQYF. CDR3 DNA sequence: TGTGCCAGCAGCTTGCACGGAACAGGAGCAGGTACGCAGTATTTT. Supplemented by reference TRBV11-1 and TRBJ2-3, the full variable domain reads EAEVAQSPRYKITEKSQAVAFWCDPISGHATLYWYRQILGQGPELLVQFQDESVVDDSQLPKDRFSAERLKGVDSTLKIQPAELGDSAMYLCASSLHGTGAGTQYFGPGTRLTVL.

The chain combines TRBV5-6 with TRBJ2-6; D unresolved. Germline CDR1 and CDR2: SGHDT and YYEEEE. Trimming removed 2 bases from V and 2 bases from J, with 5 bases in between. The CDR3 consists of 14 residues. The CDR3 reads CASSLETGANVLTF. The DNA for the CDR3 is TGTGCCAGCAGCTTAGAGACTGGGGCCAACGTCCTGACTTTC.

Only one count was recorded for this clone. The genes are TRBV19 and TRBJ1-4; D is unresolved. CDR3 size: 13 residues. Deletions cut 4 bases from V and 8 bases from J, with 11 bases between. Germline CDR1 reads LNHDA; CDR2 reads SQIVND (reference sequence). The DNA of the CDR3 is TGTGCCAGTAGTAGGACCACCCGGGAAAAACTGTTTTTT. Translating it yields CASSRTTREKLFF.

The chain combines TRBV2 with TRBJ1-4; 10 bases are shared with TRBD1. The CDR3 covers 14 residues. V shed 6 bases, J shed 8 bases, and the junction held 6 bases outside the gene matches. Germline V CDR1 and CDR2: SNHLY, FYNNEI. The CDR3 DNA reads TGTGCCAGCAGGTTGACAGGGGGCGACGAAAAACTGTTTTTT. Its protein is CASRLTGGDEKLFF.

The J gene is TRBJ2-2, the V gene TRBV2, with D tentatively TRBD1 (6 bases). The CDR3 is 15 amino acids. Trimming removed 0 bases from V and 4 bases from J, with 9 bases in between. Germline V CDR1 and CDR2: SNHLY, FYNNEI. The CDR3 protein is CASSEAQGSTGELFF. For the CDR3, the DNA is TGTGCCAGCAGTGAAGCTCAGGGGTCCACCGGGGAGCTGTTTTTT. Full variable domain (rest looked up from reference TRBV2 and TRBJ2-2): EPEVTQTPSHQVTQMGQEVILRCVPISNHLYFYWYRQILGQKVEFLVSFYNNEISEKSEIFDDQFSVERPDGSNFTLKIRSTKLEDSAMYFCASSEAQGSTGELFFGEGSRLTVL.

The CDR3 loop reads CASSIIGSSGNTIYF. The CDR3 DNA reads as TGTGCCAGCAGCATAATTGGAAGCTCTGGAAACACCATATATTTT. The chain is built from TRBV13 and TRBJ1-3, with D uncertain. Per the germline V gene, CDR1 is PRHDT and CDR2 is FYEKMQ (reference sequence). CDR3 length: 15 amino acids. V lost 5 bases to trimming and J lost 0 bases, with 11 bases between them.